This is a list of T cell receptor beta chains from one sample in a study of control samples from healthy donors and cancer patients. The data were produced by immunoSEQ multiplex PCR, yet TCRdb's version contains in-frame clones alone and is incomplete. The table shows some 95,000 clones, with almost 90% occurring only once. Input material: blood. The source of these receptors is a man under 40 in good health. CDR3s include the opening cysteine and the closing phenylalanine or tryptophan. A D gene is named only where the DNA matches it firmly. Rows give clone size only sometimes, using once, few, many, or a class for an expanded clone.

j_call: TRBJ1-2; d_call: -; v_call: TRBV12-3/TRBV12-4; clone_size: -; cdr3_nt: TGTGCCAGCAGTTTCCAGAGTAACTATGGCTACACCTTC; cdr3_aa: CASSFQSNYGYTF
j_call: TRBJ2-4; d_call: TRBD2; v_call: TRBV10-2; clone_size: -; cdr3_nt: TGCGCCAGCAACGGACTAGCGGGCCTCAAAAACATTCAGTACTTC; cdr3_aa: CASNGLAGLKNIQYF
j_call: TRBJ2-7; d_call: TRBD2; v_call: TRBV19; clone_size: once; cdr3_nt: TGTGCCAGTAGTATCGGGGCGGGAGGGAGCTACGAGCAGTACTTC; cdr3_aa: CASSIGAGGSYEQYF
j_call: TRBJ1-4; d_call: -; v_call: TRBV25-1; clone_size: -; cdr3_nt: TGTGCCAGCAGTCCACCCCGGTGGGATGCAACTAATGAAAAACTGTTTTTT; cdr3_aa: CASSPPRWDATNEKLFF
j_call: TRBJ1-2; d_call: -; v_call: TRBV29-1; clone_size: -; cdr3_nt: TGCAGCGTAAATCCACAGGTACCTCCTAACTATGGCTACACCTTC; cdr3_aa: CSVNPQVPPNYGYTF
j_call: TRBJ1-2; d_call: -; v_call: TRBV11-2; clone_size: -; cdr3_nt: TGTGCCAGCAGCTCCCGGGACATAAACTATGGCTACACCTTC; cdr3_aa: CASSSRDINYGYTF
j_call: TRBJ2-5; d_call: -; v_call: TRBV19; clone_size: -; cdr3_nt: TGTGCCAGTAGGGACCCGGTAGAGACCCAGTACTTC; cdr3_aa: CASRDPVETQYF
j_call: TRBJ1-1; d_call: TRBD1; v_call: TRBV2; clone_size: -; cdr3_nt: TGTGCCAGCAGAGTCCACCGACAGGGGAACACTGAAGCTTTCTTT; cdr3_aa: CASRVHRQGNTEAFF
j_call: TRBJ2-1; d_call: -; v_call: TRBV7-6; clone_size: -; cdr3_nt: TGTGCCAGCAGCTCCGGATGGGGAGAATCCTACAATGAGCAGTTCTTC; cdr3_aa: CASSSGWGESYNEQFF
j_call: TRBJ1-1; d_call: -; v_call: TRBV12-3/TRBV12-4; clone_size: once; cdr3_nt: TGTGCCAGCAGTTTACCGGCGACTGAAGCTTTCTTT; cdr3_aa: CASSLPATEAFF
j_call: TRBJ2-1; d_call: TRBD2; v_call: TRBV12-5; clone_size: -; cdr3_nt: TGTGCTAGTAGAGACGGACTAGCGGCCAATGAGCAGTTCTTC; cdr3_aa: CASRDGLAANEQFF
j_call: TRBJ2-7; d_call: TRBD2; v_call: TRBV19; clone_size: -; cdr3_nt: TGTGCCAGTAGTGGAAGTAGCGGGAGTCCCTACGAGCAGTACTTC; cdr3_aa: CASSGSSGSPYEQYF
j_call: TRBJ2-1; d_call: -; v_call: TRBV29-1; clone_size: -; cdr3_nt: TGCAGCGTTGAAGATAGGAGGTTCGAGCAGTTCTTC; cdr3_aa: CSVEDRRFEQFF
j_call: TRBJ2-1; d_call: -; v_call: TRBV12-5; clone_size: -; cdr3_nt: TGTGCTAGTGGTTTGGACATCGGTGGCTCCTACAATGAGCAGTTCTTC; cdr3_aa: CASGLDIGGSYNEQFF
j_call: TRBJ2-1; d_call: TRBD2; v_call: TRBV11-3; clone_size: -; cdr3_nt: TGTGCCAGCAGCTTAGGGGGTAGCGGGTTAAATGAGCAGTTCTTC; cdr3_aa: CASSLGGSGLNEQFF
j_call: TRBJ1-5; d_call: -; v_call: TRBV7-2; clone_size: -; cdr3_nt: TGTGCCAGCAGCGGTTCGGGTCAGCCCCAGCATTTT; cdr3_aa: CASSGSGQPQHF
j_call: TRBJ2-3; d_call: TRBD2; v_call: TRBV20-1; clone_size: -; cdr3_nt: TGCAGTGCTAGTCCTAGCGGGAGCGCCTGGGCAGATACGCAGTATTTT; cdr3_aa: CSASPSGSAWADTQYF
j_call: TRBJ1-1; d_call: -; v_call: TRBV19; clone_size: -; cdr3_nt: TGTGCCAGTAGGGTATCCCACAGGATGAACACTGAAGCTTTCTTT; cdr3_aa: CASRVSHRMNTEAFF
j_call: TRBJ1-2; d_call: TRBD1; v_call: TRBV29-1; clone_size: -; cdr3_nt: TGCAGCCTAAGAGACAGGGGCTTTGATGGCTACACCTTC; cdr3_aa: CSLRDRGFDGYTF
j_call: TRBJ2-2; d_call: TRBD2; v_call: TRBV7-3; clone_size: -; cdr3_nt: TGTGCCAGCAGCTTAAGTGGCGGGAGGGCTGCGAACACCGGGGAGCTGTTTTTT; cdr3_aa: CASSLSGGRAANTGELFF
j_call: TRBJ2-4; d_call: TRBD2; v_call: TRBV9; clone_size: -; cdr3_nt: TGTGCCAGCAGCGTAGGACTAGCGGGAGCCAAAAACATTCAGTACTTC; cdr3_aa: CASSVGLAGAKNIQYF
j_call: TRBJ2-3; d_call: -; v_call: TRBV27; clone_size: -; cdr3_nt: TGTGCCAGCAGTTTAACCAGTGGAGATACGCAGTATTTT; cdr3_aa: CASSLTSGDTQYF
j_call: TRBJ2-1; d_call: -; v_call: TRBV3-1/TRBV3-2; clone_size: -; cdr3_nt: TGTGCCAGCAGCCGCGGGACCGGCAATGAGCAGTTCTTC; cdr3_aa: CASSRGTGNEQFF
j_call: TRBJ1-3; d_call: -; v_call: TRBV28; clone_size: -; cdr3_nt: TGTGCCAGCAGTTTTTCGGGGGAAATCAGCTCTGGAAACACCATATATTTT; cdr3_aa: CASSFSGEISSGNTIYF
j_call: TRBJ1-2; d_call: -; v_call: TRBV28; clone_size: -; cdr3_nt: TGTGCCAGCAGTTTAAAAGGGGTGAGAGACACCTTC; cdr3_aa: CASSLKGVRDTF
j_call: TRBJ1-1; d_call: -; v_call: TRBV7-6; clone_size: -; cdr3_nt: TGTGCCAGCAGCTTAGCGGCCCAGGGATCGGCTTTCTTT; cdr3_aa: CASSLAAQGSAFF
j_call: TRBJ2-2; d_call: TRBD1; v_call: TRBV6-5; clone_size: -; cdr3_nt: TGTGCCAGCAGTAGACAGGGACGGTTTACCGGGGAGCTGTTTTTT; cdr3_aa: CASSRQGRFTGELFF
j_call: TRBJ2-2; d_call: -; v_call: TRBV11-1; clone_size: -; cdr3_nt: TGTGCCAGCAGCTTAGGGCCGAACACCGGGGAGCTGTTTTTT; cdr3_aa: CASSLGPNTGELFF
j_call: TRBJ1-5; d_call: -; v_call: TRBV5-1; clone_size: -; cdr3_nt: TGCGCCAGCAGCTTGGTTTCGGGTAGCAATCAGCCCCAGCATTTT; cdr3_aa: CASSLVSGSNQPQHF
j_call: TRBJ2-1; d_call: TRBD2; v_call: TRBV7-6; clone_size: -; cdr3_nt: TGTGCCAGCAGCGTCACCGGGACTAGCGGGGCGGATTACAATGAGCAGTTCTTC; cdr3_aa: CASSVTGTSGADYNEQFF
j_call: TRBJ2-3; d_call: TRBD2; v_call: TRBV9; clone_size: once; cdr3_nt: TGTGCCAGCAGCGTTTTAGCGGGAGGGCCAGATACGCAGTATTTT; cdr3_aa: CASSVLAGGPDTQYF
j_call: TRBJ2-1; d_call: TRBD2; v_call: TRBV7-3; clone_size: -; cdr3_nt: TGTGCCAGCAGCCCCAAAGCTGTCGGACTAGCGGGTCGCAATGAGCAGTTCTTC; cdr3_aa: CASSPKAVGLAGRNEQFF
j_call: TRBJ1-2; d_call: TRBD1; v_call: TRBV7-2; clone_size: -; cdr3_nt: TGTGCCAGCAGTCGAACCGGGACAGGGGGCTATAGTCACTATGGCTACACCTTC; cdr3_aa: CASSRTGTGGYSHYGYTF
j_call: TRBJ2-5; d_call: -; v_call: TRBV24-1; clone_size: -; cdr3_nt: TGTGCCACCGGGCCCCCCGAGACCCAGTACTTC; cdr3_aa: CATGPPETQYF
j_call: TRBJ2-7; d_call: -; v_call: TRBV2; clone_size: -; cdr3_nt: TGTGCCAGCAGTGTGAGGAGGGACGAGCAGTACTTC; cdr3_aa: CASSVRRDEQYF
j_call: TRBJ1-2; d_call: -; v_call: TRBV28; clone_size: -; cdr3_nt: TGTGCCAGCAGTCGCGGACAGTCTTATGGCTACACCTTC; cdr3_aa: CASSRGQSYGYTF
j_call: TRBJ1-2; d_call: -; v_call: TRBV9; clone_size: -; cdr3_nt: TGTGCCAGCAGCTCCCAAGGGGCCCGGGACGCTGGGGGCTACACCTTC; cdr3_aa: CASSSQGARDAGGYTF
j_call: TRBJ2-7; d_call: -; v_call: TRBV27; clone_size: once; cdr3_nt: TGTGCCAGCAGTTTAGGGTGGCGGTTGGGAGGTACCTACGAGCAGTACTTC; cdr3_aa: CASSLGWRLGGTYEQYF
j_call: TRBJ2-2; d_call: TRBD2; v_call: TRBV6-6; clone_size: -; cdr3_nt: TGTGCCAGCCGCAGGGCGGGGGGCACCGGGGAGCTGTTTTTT; cdr3_aa: CASRRAGGTGELFF
j_call: TRBJ2-3; d_call: -; v_call: TRBV7-3; clone_size: once; cdr3_nt: TGCGCCAGCAGCTTATCTACACGGGGGTTCACAGATACGCAGTATTTT; cdr3_aa: CASSLSTRGFTDTQYF
j_call: TRBJ1-6; d_call: TRBD1; v_call: TRBV11-2; clone_size: -; cdr3_nt: TGTGCCAGCAGCTTATGGACAGGGGAGAATTCACCCCTCCACTTT; cdr3_aa: CASSLWTGENSPLHF
j_call: TRBJ1-2; d_call: -; v_call: TRBV15; clone_size: -; cdr3_nt: TGTGCCACCAGCAGAGATGAGGCGGGGGGTGGCTACACCTTC; cdr3_aa: CATSRDEAGGGYTF
j_call: TRBJ2-1; d_call: -; v_call: TRBV27; clone_size: -; cdr3_nt: TGTGCCAGCAGTCCATCTAGAGGTGAGCAGTTCTTC; cdr3_aa: CASSPSRGEQFF
j_call: TRBJ1-2; d_call: -; v_call: TRBV27; clone_size: -; cdr3_nt: TGTGCCAGCAGCTCCGACCGCAATTCAGGGGTTAAAGGCTACACCTTC; cdr3_aa: CASSSDRNSGVKGYTF
j_call: TRBJ2-7; d_call: -; v_call: TRBV27; clone_size: -; cdr3_nt: TGTGCCAGCAGAGGGACATTTACCTACGAGCAGTACTTC; cdr3_aa: CASRGTFTYEQYF
j_call: TRBJ2-1; d_call: TRBD2; v_call: TRBV7-3; clone_size: -; cdr3_nt: TGTGCCAGCAGCTCTTCTAGCGGGAGCAATGAGCAGTTCTTC; cdr3_aa: CASSSSSGSNEQFF
j_call: TRBJ1-2; d_call: TRBD1; v_call: TRBV5-6; clone_size: -; cdr3_nt: TGTGCCAGCAGCTTGGGAAGCGGGACAGCGAACTATGGCTACACCTTC; cdr3_aa: CASSLGSGTANYGYTF
j_call: TRBJ2-3; d_call: TRBD2; v_call: TRBV13; clone_size: -; cdr3_nt: TGTGCCTCTAAGAACGGGAGGGGACTCACAGATACGCAGTATTTT; cdr3_aa: CASKNGRGLTDTQYF